This is a list of T cell receptor beta chains from one sample in a study of T cells in Graves' hyperthyroidism and ophthalmopathy. MiXCR was run by TCRdb on the multiplex PCR reads, yielding one entry per CDR3 protein. The sample includes roughly 800,000 distinct CDR3 sequences, about 38% of them seen just once. Specimen: blood. The receptors were sampled from a man aged 18 to 29 with Graves' hyperthyroidism. Both conserved end residues are part of each CDR3. Each record gives: CDR3 length, D gene, J gene, V gene, clone size, CDR3 protein, CDR3 DNA. D genes are given only for firm matches. Rows give clone size only sometimes, using once, few, many, or a class for an expanded clone.

>15|-|TRBJ1-4|TRBV19|-
CASSILLRVNEKLFF
TGTGCCAGTAGTATTCTTCTGAGGGTAAATGAAAAACTGTTTTTT
>14|-|TRBJ2-7|TRBV5-6|-
CASSLAPLGYEQYF
TGTGCCAGCAGCTTGGCCCCACTCGGCTACGAGCAGTACTTC
>16|TRBD2|TRBJ2-5|TRBV7-9|-
CASSWGLAGAQETQYF
TGTGCCAGCAGTTGGGGACTAGCGGGAGCCCAAGAGACCCAGTACTTC
>14|-|TRBJ1-5|TRBV19|many
CASSPGPKGQPQHF
TGTGCCAGTAGTCCAGGGCCGAAGGGGCAGCCCCAGCATTTT
>13|TRBD1|TRBJ2-7|TRBV4-1|-
CASSQYRGAEQYF
TGCGCCAGCAGCCAGTACAGGGGCGCCGAGCAGTACTTC
>15|-|TRBJ1-2|TRBV7-8|many
CASSLEDSRFSGYTF
TGTGCCAGCAGCTTAGAGGACAGTAGGTTTAGTGGCTACACCTTC
>11|-|TRBJ1-1|TRBV30|few
CAWRTGTEAFF
TGTGCCTGGAGGACAGGTACTGAAGCTTTCTTT
>13|-|TRBJ1-1|TRBV25-1|many
CASVEWGTSEAFF
TGTGCCAGCGTGGAGTGGGGAACGTCTGAAGCTTTCTTT
>14|TRBD2|TRBJ2-7|TRBV7-9|few
CASNRASGSYEQYF
TGTGCCAGCAACCGGGCTAGCGGCTCCTACGAGCAGTACTTC
>15|-|TRBJ2-5|TRBV6-5|-
CASSYSPQVGETQYF
TGTGCCAGCAGTTACTCGCCCCAGGTGGGAGAGACCCAGTACTTC
>14|TRBD1|TRBJ2-3|TRBV6-5|-
CASSLDRVGDTQYF
TGTGCCAGCAGTCTGGACAGGGTGGGAGATACGCAGTATTTT
>13|-|TRBJ2-5|TRBV20-1|few
CSASGQPQETQYF
TGCAGTGCTAGCGGGCAGCCTCAAGAGACCCAGTACTTC
>15|-|TRBJ2-5|TRBV15|-
CATSRVGGNQETQYF
TGTGCCACCAGCAGAGTAGGGGGGAACCAAGAGACCCAGTACTTC
>15|TRBD2|TRBJ2-1|TRBV7-9|-
CASSLLGGEYNEQFF
TGTGCCAGCAGCTTATTGGGGGGGGAGTACAATGAGCAGTTCTTC
>14|-|TRBJ2-5|TRBV7-7|-
CASSPRTGREPQYF
TGCGCCAGCAGCCCTAGGACAGGGAGGGAGCCCCAGTACTTC
>10|-|TRBJ1-4|TRBV29-1|-
CSVWGEKLFF
TGCAGCGTTTGGGGGGAAAAACTGTTTTTT
>14|-|TRBJ1-6|TRBV6-5|-
CASSYGGINSPLHF
TGTGCCAGCAGTTATGGAGGGATAAATTCACCCCTCCACTTT
>14|-|TRBJ1-2|TRBV5-1|many
CASSLVSDSYGYTF
TGCGCCAGCAGCTTGGTGTCAGACAGCTATGGCTACACCTTC
>16|TRBD1|TRBJ1-6|TRBV12-3/TRBV12-4|many
CASRPGTGNEGSPLHF
TGTGCCAGCCGTCCCGGGACAGGGAACGAAGGATCACCCCTCCACTTT
>15|-|TRBJ2-7|TRBV5-4|-
CASSFKVSAAYEQYF
TGTGCCAGCAGCTTCAAGGTTTCAGCAGCCTACGAGCAGTACTTC
>14|-|TRBJ1-1|TRBV4-1|-
CASSQDRFDTEAFF
TGCGCCAGCAGCCAAGACAGGTTTGACACTGAAGCTTTCTTT
>13|-|TRBJ1-1|TRBV7-9|few
CASSPPGTTEAFF
TGTGCCAGCAGCCCTCCAGGGACTACTGAAGCTTTCTTT
>16|-|TRBJ1-6|TRBV5-6|many
CASSIRGAGGNSPLHF
TGTGCCAGCAGCATAAGGGGGGCAGGCGGGAATTCACCCCTCCACTTT
>13|TRBD1|TRBJ1-1|TRBV24-1|many
CATSDSGTAEAFF
TGTGCCACCAGTGATTCGGGGACAGCTGAAGCTTTCTTT
>12|TRBD1|TRBJ1-1|TRBV7-9|-
CASSYSGTDAFF
TGTGCCAGCAGTTACTCCGGGACAGATGCTTTCTTT
>15|-|TRBJ1-5|TRBV10-3|-
CAINQNGDSNQPQHF
TGTGCCATCAATCAGAACGGGGATAGCAATCAGCCCCAGCATTTT
>14|-|TRBJ1-1|TRBV27|-
CASMRGARYTEAFF
TGTGCCAGCATGCGGGGGGCGCGGTACACTGAAGCTTTCTTT
>8|-|TRBJ1-4|TRBV7-2|once
CASEKLFF
TGTGCCAGCGAAAAACTGTTTTTT
>16|TRBD1|TRBJ1-6|TRBV10-3|few
CASSSLQGDLNSPLHF
TGTGCCAGCAGTTCCCTCCAGGGGGACCTAAATTCACCCCTCCACTTT
>14|TRBD1|TRBJ1-6|TRBV12-3/TRBV12-4|many
CASSTGTGDSPLHF
TGTGCCAGCAGCACCGGGACAGGGGATTCACCCCTCCACTTT
>13|-|TRBJ2-7|TRBV10-1|-
CASSERQSYEQYF
TGCGCCAGCAGTGAACGCCAGAGCTACGAGCAGTACTTC
>13|-|TRBJ2-7|TRBV20-1|few
CSARVPDSYEQYF
TGCAGTGCTAGAGTCCCGGATTCCTACGAGCAGTACTTC
>12|-|TRBJ2-5|TRBV7-1|many
CASSSSGSLYNF
TGTGCCAGCAGCTCTTCTGGTTCGCTTTACAACTTC
>14|-|TRBJ1-3|TRBV12-3/TRBV12-4|-
CASSIGGVGNTIYF
TGTGCCAGCAGCATAGGAGGGGTCGGAAACACCATATATTTT
>15|-|TRBJ1-1|TRBV15|-
CATSREGSPGVGAFF
TGTGCCACCAGCAGAGAGGGATCCCCCGGGGTGGGAGCTTTCTTT
>14|-|TRBJ2-7|TRBV15|-
CATSESRGSYEQYF
TGTGCCACCAGCGAGTCCAGGGGTTCCTACGAGCAGTACTTC
>16|-|TRBJ1-5|TRBV15|many
CATSREGSTSNQPQHF
TGTGCCACCAGCAGAGAAGGCAGCACAAGCAATCAGCCCCAGCATTTT